Here is one T cell receptor (beta chain) with its context. The antigen it binds to is not known. Nothing much larger sits one base from this clone, and base qualities are not available. Participants in the prospective study were enrolled through a virtual design, were aged roughly 18 to 90 years, and lived in 20 to 30 United States geographic areas. Cohort assignment in the prospective study relied on participant-reported clinical history from a screening survey and a study questionnaire. Recovered participants in ImmuneRACE Cohort 3 were defined by two consecutive negative NP/OP PCR tests, clearance by a healthcare professional, or resolution of symptoms. In the prospective study, whole blood, serum and a nasopharyngeal or oropharyngeal swab were collected from each participant by mobile phlebotomists. Over a roughly 2-month period, participants in the prospective study had the option of providing additional blood draws and questionnaires. Before DNA extraction, prospective study blood samples were shipped either frozen or at room temperature.

The sample comes from a study of blood T cell repertoires in COVID-19 (dated by TCRdb to the early 2020s). Broadly, across the study: Samples covering the acute and convalescent phases of COVID-19 were provided by collaborators in the United States, Italy and Spain. The prospective study material was composed of cDNA or gDNA derived from T cells, B-cell-depleted T cells, or PBMCs. The dataset comprised deeply sampled blood TCRbeta repertoires from subjects exposed to, actively infected with, or recovered from COVID-19. The repertoires were made available in a free public database intended to serve as a resource for research on the immune response to SARS-CoV-2. Samples came from the ongoing ImmuneRACE study (first 160 participants) plus 1,254 subjects from 6 global collaborators. Nearly every sample came with metadata listing a de-identified subject ID, COVID-19 status, age in years and sex. Where available, HLA class I and class II types were obtained from metadata supplied by the sample provider rather than from assay-based typing.

Study-level results and caveats: How much clinical and demographic metadata was included differed by source and by participant, and the metadata was provided uncurated.

The junction shows trimming of 5 bases on V and 6 bases on J, and the gene matches do not reach 8 bases of it. The CDR3 covers 15 residues, taking in both the cysteine and the phenylalanine. The kept DNA is CDR3 alone, 45 bases in frame from the first base. CDR1 and CDR2 are read off the germline V gene (reference sequence) as LNHNV and YYDKDF. The immunoSEQ Assay, a bias-controlled multiplex PCR, was used to amplify TCRbeta CDR3 regions from genomic DNA. Per the source publication's procedure: The number of nucleated cells in each sample was estimated from the amplification of reference gene primers within the assay. To quantify the absolute abundance of each unique TCRbeta CDR3 rearrangement, sequence reads were collapsed and filtered. For each sample, productive Simpson clonality was calculated by taking the square root of Simpson's diversity index across productive rearrangements. In TCRdb, the immuneACCESS table is reduced to in-frame sequences with V and J assigned. These tables do not hold every clone; where another copy was compared, an unresolved V gene accounts for under half, and the others remain unexplained. The D gene and trimming were derived from the DNA, and the V and J assignments and clone size from that table. The sample table shows approximately 180,000 clones, and around 84% are seen once. About 16% of the sample is in the top ten clones.

The sample was PBMCs or T cells enriched from blood (not recorded which). The chain uses TRBV15 and TRBJ1-5; TRBD1 lines up with 9 middle nucleotides. This clonotype originated in a man in his fifties or sixties who had recovered from COVID-19. The CDR3 protein sequence reads: CATSGYDRGFQPQHF. The sequenced DNA: TGTGCCACCAGCGGATACGACAGGGGGTTTCAGCCCCAGCATTTT.